Presented here are 18 T cell receptor beta chains from one specimen sequenced in a study of esophageal squamous cell carcinoma tumors (dated by TCRdb to 2020 to 2022). The library was built by means of 5' RACE. The instrument given in TCRdb is Illumina MiSeq. A PCR using KAPA HiFi with TCRalpha or TCRbeta constant-region primers and a P20EA primer was followed by a nested second PCR with CA2 or CB2. Amplification of TCR genes was performed by unbiased adaptor ligation RT-PCR, in which reverse transcription was carried out with Superscript III and a polyT18-containing BSL-18E primer. TCRdb applied fastp at Q25 and MiXCR to the public reads, then kept only in-frame beta chains. Entries that share a CDR3 protein sequence are merged under the most common genes and DNA. The sample yields 1,000 to 1,500 distinct CDR3 sequences; around 13% were counted once. Approximately 33% of the sample comes from the top ten.

The sample taken for sequencing was tumor tissue. Every receptor here comes from a man aged 50 or older with esophageal squamous cell carcinoma.

By share, this clonotype ranks as medium-sized. At one end the junction does not follow the germline gene, possibly because of a read error. The rearrangement uses TRBV25-1 and TRBJ1-5; 7 positions match TRBD1. This CDR3 has 16 residues. Germline values: CDR1 MGHDK, CDR2 SYGVNS. CDR3 loop: CASSDGGGSSNQLQHF. CDR3 bases: TGTGCCAGCAGTGACGGAGGGGGCAGTAGCAATCAGCTCCAGCATTTT.

In its sample, this clonotype ranks as medium-sized (0.01 to 0.1%). This chain uses TRBV6-2 or TRBV6-3 with TRBJ2-5; possibly TRBD1 or TRBD2 for D (5 bases each). The CDR3 length is 13 residues. CDR1 is MNHEY and CDR2 is SVGEGT in the germline V gene. Trimming shortened V by 10 bases and J by 1 base, and 13 bases separated the two germline ends. CDR3 coding DNA: TGTGCCACCTCGGGGACGTCCCAAGAGACCCAGTACTTC. Residues: CATSGTSQETQYF.

The chain is built from TRBV20-1 and TRBJ2-3, with TRBD1 identical over 10 bases. The CDR3 is made up of 15 amino acids. V gave up 3 bases and J gave up 2 bases; unmatched junction bases: 5. The germline gives CDR1 DFQATT, CDR2 SNEGSKA (reference sequence). CDR3 sequence (DNA): TGCAGTGCTAGGGGGGACAGGGGTACCACAGATACGCAGTATTTT. Its protein product is CSARGDRGTTDTQYF.

This clonotype is medium-sized by share. In nucleotides, the CDR3 is TGCAGTGCCACCCACCGACCAGCGGGAGGGTATGGGACCCAGTACTTC. As protein: CSATHRPAGGYGTQYF. This chain uses TRBV20-1 with TRBJ2-5; 10 bases fit TRBD2. Germline V gene data show CDR1 as DFQATT and CDR2 as SNEGSKA (reference sequence). The CDR3 is 16 residues long. Trimming at V came to 6 bases and at J to 7 bases, leaving 17 bases not matched to a gene.

Comments on this clonotype: Just one base apart from a much larger clone, this may be a read error. J is TRBJ2-3 and V is TRBV6-5, with D hard to call. The V and J ends lost 5 bases and 1 base respectively, with 10 bases between them. CDR1 and CDR2 from the germline V gene are MNHEY and SVGAGI. The CDR3 is 14 amino acids. The CDR3 DNA is TGTGCCAGCAGTAATCGGAACGGCACAGATACGCAGTATTTT. It encodes CASSNRNGTDTQYF.

This clonotype was observed once. This chain connects TRBV28 to TRBJ2-1; D perhaps matches TRBD2 (6 bases). Germline CDR1 MDHEN, CDR2 SYDVKM. V was trimmed by 2 bases and J by 7 bases, leaving 15 bases between them. CDR3 size: 15 residues. CDR3 in amino acids: CASSLGLTGVNEQFF. In DNA form, the CDR3 reads TGTGCCAGCAGTTTAGGGCTAACGGGAGTGAATGAGCAGTTCTTC.

By sample share, this clonotype is large (0.1 to 1%). The chain uses TRBV2 and TRBJ2-1; D is perhaps TRBD2 (5 bases). V shed 8 bases and J shed 2 bases, with 10 bases lying between them. Germline V gene sequence: CDR1 SNHLY, CDR2 FYNNEI. The CDR3 is made up of 13 amino acids. The CDR3: CASRSGAYNEQFF. In nucleotides, the CDR3 is TGTGCCAGCCGAAGCGGTGCCTACAATGAGCAGTTCTTC.

This clonotype is labeled as medium-sized. This chain links TRBV2 with TRBJ1-4; the D gene is possibly TRBD1 (5 bases). There are 15 residues in the CDR3. V lost 6 bases and J 5 bases, leaving 16 bases between the germline ends. Germline V CDR1 and CDR2: SNHLY, FYNNEI. In DNA, the CDR3 is TGTGCCAGCAGGGTAACCGGGACGGAGAATGAAAAACTGTTTTTT. Amino acid sequence: CASRVTGTENEKLFF.

This clonotype was seen more than once but under ten times. The CDR3 DNA sequence: TGTGCCAGCAGCCCTAGGTCGAGCTCCTACGAGCAGTACTTC. Its protein is CASSPRSSSYEQYF. This chain joins TRBV5-4 and TRBJ2-7; D ambiguous. V was shortened by 4 bases and J by 0 bases, with 11 bases between the two germline ends. This CDR3 contains 14 residues. Germline V gene sequence: CDR1 SGHNT, CDR2 YYREEE (reference sequence).

By share, this clonotype ranks as medium-sized. This sequence joins TRBV24-1 and TRBJ2-3; D possibly corresponds to TRBD2 (5 bases). The CDR3 has 12 amino acids. V gave up 9 bases and J gave up 4 bases, with 10 bases separating them. Germline-derived CDR1 and CDR2 are KGHDR and SFDVKD. The CDR3 DNA reads as TGTGCCACCTCGGAGGTGTCAGATACGCAGTATTTT. Its translation is CATSEVSDTQYF.

This clonotype ranks as large. V gene TRBV23-1 combines with J gene TRBJ2-7; 7 bases are a match to TRBD2. TRBV23-1 is placed among ORFs of uncertain function. J was trimmed by 2 bases and V by 3 bases; bases with no gene match: 22. CDR3 length: 20 amino acids. The CDR3 is CASSQTQGRQKTSAPYEQYF. CDR3 nucleotides: TGCGCCAGCAGTCAGACTCAGGGAAGACAAAAAACTAGCGCTCCCTACGAGCAGTACTTC.

The chain recombines TRBV19 with TRBJ1-5; D unresolved. The CDR3 extends over 12 amino acids. Looked up from germline, CDR1 is LNHDA and CDR2 is SQIVND (reference sequence). V lost 4 bases to trimming and J lost 9 bases, with 10 bases between them. The CDR3: CASSTRWGPQHF. CDR3 nucleotides: TGTGCCAGTAGTACTCGATGGGGGCCCCAGCATTTT. The variable domain in full, with the rest retrieved from reference TRBV19 and TRBJ1-5, is DGGITQSPKYLFRKEGQNVTLSCEQNLNHDAMYWYRQDPGQGLRLIYYSQIVNDFQKGDIAEGYSVSREKKESFPLTVTSAQKNPTAFYLCASSTRWGPQHFGDGTRLSIL.

This clonotype is categorized as medium-sized. The genes are TRBV20-1 and TRBJ2-7, with 8 bases aligning to TRBD2. CDR3 length equals 12 residues. Germline V CDR1 and CDR2: DFQATT, SNEGSKA (reference sequence). The V segment lost 1 base and the J segment 6 bases; nucleotides outside the gene matches: 2. This CDR3 is CSARGRGGEQYF. In DNA form, the CDR3 reads TGCAGTGCTAGAGGCCGGGGGGGCGAGCAGTACTTC.

This clonotype has just a few counts. The CDR3 loop reads CSANNFAGPYNEQFF. CDR3 DNA: TGCAGTGCTAATAACTTCGCGGGCCCCTACAATGAGCAGTTCTTC. The chain joins TRBV20-1 to TRBJ2-1; D possibly corresponds to TRBD2 (5 bases). Trimming cost V 4 bases and J 2 bases, with 15 bases left between them. This CDR3 is 15 amino acids long. From germline, CDR1 is DFQATT and CDR2 SNEGSKA (reference sequence).

The V call is TRBV29-1, the J call TRBJ2-7, with D possibly matching TRBD1 (8 bases). The germline V gene encodes CDR1 SQVTM and CDR2 ANQGSEA. This CDR3 has 13 residues. V lost 5 bases and J 3 bases, leaving 14 bases between the germline ends. DNA of the CDR3: TGCAGCGTTTTCCACAGGGGGGGCTACGAGCAGTACTTC. Protein: CSVFHRGGYEQYF.

By proportion, this clonotype is medium-sized (0.01 to 0.1%). The J gene is TRBJ2-2, the V gene TRBV4-3, with D possibly being TRBD1 or TRBD2 (5 bases each). The germline V gene encodes CDR1 LGHNA and CDR2 YSLEER. Trimming took 1 base from V and 2 from J, leaving 14 bases between them. This CDR3 is 17 amino acids long. The CDR3 DNA reads as TGCGCCAGCAGCCAAGCCCCAGGGACCTCTAACACCGGGGAGCTGTTTTTT. Residues: CASSQAPGTSNTGELFF.

The sample holds a few counts of this clonotype. J is TRBJ2-3 and V is TRBV10-3, with TRBD2 identical over 9 bases. CDR3 length equals 14 residues. The ends lost 7 bases at V and 1 base at J; junction bases unmatched: 3. The germline V gene encodes CDR1 ENHRY and CDR2 SYGVKD. CDR3 DNA sequence: TGTGCCATCAAGGGACTAGCTGGCACAGATACGCAGTATTTT. It codes for CAIKGLAGTDTQYF.

This clonotype ranks as medium-sized. The genes are TRBV5-4 and TRBJ1-1, with D maybe TRBD1 (6 bases). Germline V gene sequence: CDR1 SGHNT, CDR2 YYREEE (reference sequence). Trimming pared 2 bases from V and 5 bases from J, leaving 7 bases between. The CDR3 length is 12 residues. The CDR3 here is CASSFRGTEAFF. The CDR3 nucleotides read TGTGCCAGCAGCTTTAGGGGGACTGAAGCTTTCTTT. Using reference TRBV5-4 and TRBJ1-1 for the parts outside the CDR3, the full variable domain is ETGVTQSPTHLIKTRGQQVTLRCSSQSGHNTVSWYQQALGQGPQFIFQYYREEENGRGNFPPRFSGLQFPNYSSELNVNALELDDSALYLCASSFRGTEAFFGQGTRLTVV.